These T cell receptor beta chains were read from a single sample in a study of blood T cell repertoires in COVID-19. Sequencing was performed with immunoSEQ multiplex PCR; in TCRdb, only in-frame clones are kept and a portion is missing. The sample consists of 7,000 to 8,500 clones, about 90% of them appearing once. Sequenced input: peripheral blood. The receptor set was obtained from a woman in her forties or fifties with active or convalescent COVID-19. CDR3s include the opening cysteine and the closing phenylalanine or tryptophan. The D gene is left open where the match is weak. Clone size is given for some rows only: seen once, a few or many times, or a class if the clone is expanded.

>TRBV28|NA|TRBJ2-7|NA
CASRPSGARGSAYEQYF
TGTGCCAGCAGACCATCAGGGGCCCGAGGGTCCGCCTACGAGCAGTACTTC
>TRBV5-4|NA|TRBJ1-1|TRBD1
CASSPRTGANTEAFF
TGTGCCAGCAGCCCTCGGACAGGGGCGAACACTGAAGCTTTCTTT
>TRBV7-9|few|TRBJ1-3|NA
CASSPYSNWRSGNTIYF
TGTGCCAGCAGCCCATACTCAAACTGGCGGTCTGGAAACACCATATATTTT
>TRBV11-2|NA|TRBJ2-3|TRBD2
CASSPRLAGVDTQYF
TGTGCCAGCAGCCCAAGACTAGCGGGGGTTGATACGCAGTATTTT
>TRBV4-1|NA|TRBJ1-2|NA
CASSQAGSYGYTF
TGCGCCAGCAGCCAAGCAGGATCCTATGGCTACACCTTC
>TRBV7-7|NA|TRBJ2-5|TRBD2
CASTLGTSGNQETQYF
TGTGCCAGCACCCTGGGGACTAGCGGGAACCAAGAGACCCAGTACTTC
>TRBV9|NA|TRBJ1-2|TRBD1
CASSVGGRGSYGYTF
TGTGCCAGCAGCGTAGGAGGCAGGGGGAGCTATGGCTACACCTTC
>TRBV21-1|NA|TRBJ2-3|NA
CASSRGDRGRTQYF
TGTGCCAGCAGCAGGGGGGACAGGGGGCGCACGCAGTATTTT
>TRBV2|NA|TRBJ2-3|NA
CASRGLLDTQYF
TGTGCCAGCAGAGGACTACTAGATACGCAGTATTTT
>TRBV29-1|NA|TRBJ2-1|NA
CSVEGGGFYNEQFF
TGCAGCGTTGAAGGAGGGGGTTTTTACAATGAGCAGTTCTTC
>TRBV24-1|NA|TRBJ2-3|NA
CATSAGSTSTDTQYF
TGTGCCACTTCCGCTGGGAGCACTAGCACAGATACGCAGTATTTT
>TRBV9|NA|TRBJ2-4|TRBD1
CASSAGGYIQYF
TGTGCCAGCAGCGCAGGGGGTTACATTCAGTACTTC
>TRBV4-1|NA|TRBJ1-2|NA
CASSQEAGGYTF
TGCGCCAGCAGCCAAGAAGCGGGGGGCTACACCTTC
>TRBV18|NA|TRBJ2-1|TRBD1
CASSPGSGQPYNEQFF
TGTGCCAGCTCACCAGGGTCGGGACAGCCTTACAATGAGCAGTTCTTC
>TRBV19|NA|TRBJ2-1|TRBD2
CASSISASGGTKYNEQFF
TGTGCCAGTAGTATAAGTGCAAGCGGGGGGACAAAATACAATGAGCAGTTCTTC
>TRBV4-1|once|TRBJ1-5|NA
CASSLSEGGNQPQHF
TGCGCCAGCAGCTTGTCCGAAGGAGGCAATCAGCCCCAGCATTTT
>TRBV6-2/TRBV6-3|NA|TRBJ2-7|TRBD2
CASSILAGGLGYEQYF
TGTGCCAGCAGTATACTAGCGGGAGGGCTCGGGTACGAGCAGTACTTC
>TRBV5-4|NA|TRBJ1-2|NA
CASSLRTQYGYTF
TGTGCCAGCAGCCTTCGGACACAGTATGGCTACACCTTC
>TRBV5-1|NA|TRBJ2-1|TRBD1
CASTSPRGTEQFF
TGCGCCAGCACTTCCCCCAGGGGGACTGAGCAGTTCTTC
>TRBV24-1|once|TRBJ1-2|NA
CATSDFGEAYTF
TGTGCCACCAGTGATTTTGGGGAGGCCTACACCTTC
>TRBV6-1|NA|TRBJ2-7|TRBD1
CASSEWDRGYEQYF
TGTGCCAGCAGTGAATGGGACAGGGGCTACGAGCAGTACTTC
>TRBV11-3|few|TRBJ1-3|NA
CASSNTYFGNTIYF
TGTGCCAGCAGTAATACTTACTTTGGAAACACCATATATTTT
>TRBV28|NA|TRBJ1-5|NA
CASSLRDTRNQPQHF
TGTGCCAGCAGTTTACGGGACACCCGGAATCAGCCCCAGCATTTT
>TRBV4-2|once|TRBJ2-5|NA
CASSQGGRETQYF
TGTGCCAGCAGCCAAGGGGGGCGGGAGACCCAGTACTTC
>TRBV19|NA|TRBJ1-4|TRBD1
CASSIIGTGAIDEKLFF
TGTGCCAGTAGTATTATTGGGACAGGGGCCATTGATGAAAAACTGTTTTTT
>TRBV14|once|TRBJ2-7|NA
CASSQYEGAYEQYF
TGTGCCAGCAGCCAATATGAGGGGGCCTACGAGCAGTACTTC
>TRBV30|once|TRBJ1-1|NA
CAWSANREWVTEAFF
TGTGCCTGGAGCGCAAACAGGGAGTGGGTGACTGAAGCTTTCTTT
>TRBV6-1|NA|TRBJ1-2|TRBD1
CASSEAGQSNYGYTF
TGTGCCAGCAGTGAAGCGGGACAGTCAAACTATGGCTACACCTTC
>TRBV29-1|NA|TRBJ1-2|NA
CSVAGQGYTF
TGCAGCGTTGCCGGTCAAGGCTACACCTTC
>TRBV5-8|NA|TRBJ2-2|TRBD2
CASSLTSGYTGELFF
TGTGCCAGCAGCTTGACTAGCGGCTACACCGGGGAGCTGTTTTTT
>TRBV7-2|NA|TRBJ1-1|NA
CASSSDSFTEAFF
TGTGCCAGCAGCTCGGACAGTTTCACTGAAGCTTTCTTT
>TRBV5-1|NA|TRBJ1-1|TRBD1
CASSSGQMNTEAFF
TGCGCCAGCAGCTCGGGACAGATGAACACTGAAGCTTTCTTT
>TRBV6-2/TRBV6-3|NA|TRBJ2-4|NA
CASSYYPSGGLGNNIQYF
TGTGCCAGCAGTTACTATCCGTCTGGAGGGCTGGGAAACAACATTCAGTACTTC
>TRBV10-3|NA|TRBJ2-7|TRBD1
CASQDRGSYEQYF
TGTGCCAGCCAGGACAGGGGGTCCTACGAGCAGTACTTC
>TRBV12-5|NA|TRBJ1-2|TRBD1
CASGLGTGAGYTF
TGTGCTAGTGGTTTGGGAACAGGGGCCGGCTACACCTTC
>TRBV30|NA|TRBJ1-6|NA
CAWSVGGNHSPLHF
TGTGCCTGGAGTGTAGGGGGTAATCATTCACCCCTCCACTTT
>TRBV27|NA|TRBJ2-7|TRBD2
CASSFKPLAGGWYF
TGTGCCAGCAGTTTCAAACCCCTAGCGGGGGGTTGGTACTTC
>TRBV6-5|NA|TRBJ2-2|NA
CASRSQAGELFF
TGTGCCAGCAGGTCCCAGGCCGGGGAGCTGTTTTTT
>TRBV6-5|NA|TRBJ2-3|NA
CASSYSNRNRATQYF
TGTGCCAGCAGTTACTCGAATAGGAACAGAGCTACGCAGTATTTT
>TRBV19|NA|TRBJ1-1|NA
CASSIMLRSEAFF
TGTGCCAGTAGTATAATGCTGAGGAGTGAAGCTTTCTTT
>TRBV6-2/TRBV6-3|NA|TRBJ2-2|NA
CASSSLQPTGTGPGELFF
TGTGCCAGCAGTTCCTTACAGCCGACAGGAACGGGGCCCGGGGAGCTGTTTTTT
>TRBV7-2|NA|TRBJ2-7|NA
CASGSWGVYEQYF
TGTGCCAGCGGTAGCTGGGGGGTCTACGAGCAGTACTTC